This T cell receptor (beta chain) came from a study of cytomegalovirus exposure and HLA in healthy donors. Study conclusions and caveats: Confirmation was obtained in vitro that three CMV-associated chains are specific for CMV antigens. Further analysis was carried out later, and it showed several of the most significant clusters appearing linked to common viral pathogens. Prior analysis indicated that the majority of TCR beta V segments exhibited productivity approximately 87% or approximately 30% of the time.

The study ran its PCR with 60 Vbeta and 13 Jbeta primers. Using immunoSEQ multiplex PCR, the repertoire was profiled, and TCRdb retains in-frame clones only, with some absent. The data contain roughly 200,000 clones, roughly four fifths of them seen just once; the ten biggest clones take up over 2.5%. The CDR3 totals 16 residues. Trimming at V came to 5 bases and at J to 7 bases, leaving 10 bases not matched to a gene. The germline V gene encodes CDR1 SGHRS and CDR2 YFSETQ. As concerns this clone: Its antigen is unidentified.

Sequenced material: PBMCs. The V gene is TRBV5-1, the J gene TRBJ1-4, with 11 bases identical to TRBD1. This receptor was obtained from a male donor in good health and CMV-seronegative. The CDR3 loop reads CASSLGQGALSEKLFF. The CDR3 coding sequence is TGCGCCAGCAGTTTAGGACAGGGGGCTCTTAGTGAAAAACTGTTTTTT.